This TCR delta chain is drawn from a study of delta chains in infants with herpesvirus infections. Study-wide context: A Ugandan infant cohort was followed from birth for primary CMV. Infants infected with CMV after birth were searched for public fetal Vdelta1/Vgamma8 clonotype.

PBMC RNA was reverse transcribed using gamma-chain- and delta-chain-specific primers. TCRdb reapplied CATT to the RT-PCR reads. The sample has more than 900 delta-chain clones, about 31% seen once. Findings and caveats of the study: Uninfected infants and those infected after 120 days lacked the public clonotype.

In regard to this clone: Its target is not known. A far larger clone is only one base removed, so a read error is likely.

J gave up 3 bases and V 0 bases, and 9 bases lay outside the gene matches. The CDR3 consists of 17 residues. Per germline, CDR1 TSWWSYY and CDR2 QGS. The rearrangement joins TRDV1 to TRDJ1; TRDD3 aligns across 8 bases. Source: peripheral blood, taken at time point 3 of longitudinal follow-up. This receptor was identified in a human donor who was a Ugandan infant, either HIV-exposed or HIV-unexposed (not recorded which). CDR3 DNA: TGTGCTCTTGGGGAACTATGGGGGCTGGGGGACGCCGATAAACTCATCTTT. This codes for CALGELWGLGDADKLIF.